This is a list of T cell receptor beta chains from one sample in a study of blood T cell repertoires in COVID-19. Clones were read by immunoSEQ multiplex PCR, and TCRdb kept only the in-frame ones, dropping some. The sample contains approximately 100,000 clones, 84% of which appear only once. Sequenced material: peripheral blood. The source of these receptors is a human donor in a cohort sampled during active or convalescent COVID-19. Each CDR3 is given with its conserved first and last residue. The D gene is left open where the match is weak. Size tells how often a clone was seen (once, few, many) or the class of an expanded clone, and some rows leave it out.

TRBJ1-2	-	TRBV15	-	TGTGCCACCAGCAGAGAACCCCAGGGGATCGGCTACACCTTC	CATSREPQGIGYTF
TRBJ2-7	-	TRBV10-2	-	TGCGCCAGCAGGGGCAGCAACTACGAGCAGTACTTC	CASRGSNYEQYF
TRBJ1-2	TRBD1	TRBV2	-	TGTGCCAGCAGGACTGACAGGGAGGAAGGCTACACCTTC	CASRTDREEGYTF
TRBJ2-1	-	TRBV6-1	-	TGTGCCAGCAGTGAAGCGCTTAGGTCAATAGCGTGGGCCTACAATGAGCAGTTCTTC	CASSEALRSIAWAYNEQFF
TRBJ1-1	-	TRBV2	-	TGTGCCAGCAGTGGGAGGGGGGGTGAAGCTTTCTTT	CASSGRGGEAFF
TRBJ2-1	TRBD2	TRBV9	-	TGTGCCAGCAGCTACCAAGCGGGGAGGGACAATGAGCAGTTCTTC	CASSYQAGRDNEQFF
TRBJ2-5	-	TRBV11-3	-	TGTGCCAGCAGCTTACGCGGAGAAGAGACCCAGTACTTC	CASSLRGEETQYF
TRBJ2-1	TRBD2	TRBV28	-	TGTGCCAGCCATAGCGGGGGAAGGCACAATGAGCAGTTCTTC	CASHSGGRHNEQFF
TRBJ1-4	-	TRBV20-1	-	TGCAGTGCAAGTCCGGGGATTCATGAAAAACTGTTTTTT	CSASPGIHEKLFF
TRBJ2-1	TRBD2	TRBV5-1	-	TGCGCCAGCGAAATCGCTAGCGGGGGGCAAAATGAGCAGTTCTTC	CASEIASGGQNEQFF
TRBJ1-1	TRBD1	TRBV7-2	-	TGTGCCAGCAGCTACCGAGGGGGCAGGGGAGACACTGAAGCTTTCTTT	CASSYRGGRGDTEAFF
TRBJ1-1	TRBD1	TRBV6-5	-	TGTGCCAGCGGACAGGGCCGCGCTTTCTTT	CASGQGRAFF
TRBJ1-3	-	TRBV5-1	-	TGCGCCAGCAGCTTGGACCTGGCAAGTCAGTCCGGAAACACCATATATTTT	CASSLDLASQSGNTIYF
TRBJ2-2	TRBD2	TRBV4-2	-	TGTGCCAGCGGGGGGACGGGAGGCACCGGGGAGCTGTTTTTT	CASGGTGGTGELFF
TRBJ1-2	TRBD1	TRBV19	-	TGTGCCAGTAGTATAGGGGACAGGGTTACGGCCTTC	CASSIGDRVTAF
TRBJ1-5	-	TRBV4-1	-	TGCGCCAGCAGCCAAGAAGACAAGTATAGCAATCAGCCCCAGCATTTT	CASSQEDKYSNQPQHF
TRBJ2-1	-	TRBV4-1	-	TGCGCCAGCAGCCAAGTGACACAGGGTGATGAGCAGTTCTTC	CASSQVTQGDEQFF
TRBJ1-4	TRBD1	TRBV7-2	-	TGTGCCAGCAGCTCCCTTGGGACAGGGAATGAAAAACTGTTTTTT	CASSSLGTGNEKLFF
TRBJ1-3	-	TRBV19	-	TGTGCCAGTAGTCCGGGACTCCTCTCTGGAAACACCATATATTTT	CASSPGLLSGNTIYF
TRBJ2-7	-	TRBV10-3	few	TGTGCCATCAGTGAGCAGTCCTACGAGCAGTACTTC	CAISEQSYEQYF
TRBJ2-5	-	TRBV25-1	once	TGTGCCAGCAGAGCCGACAGCCCTGGTTGGTACTTC	CASRADSPGWYF
TRBJ2-7	-	TRBV7-9	once	TGTGCCAGCAGCTCGGAGGATGAAAGCTCCTACGAGCAGTACTTC	CASSSEDESSYEQYF
TRBJ1-1	-	TRBV19	-	TGTGCCAGTAGTACCCACAGGTACACTGAAGCTTTCTTT	CASSTHRYTEAFF
TRBJ2-1	TRBD2	TRBV6-2/TRBV6-3	-	TGTGCCAGCAGTGATGTTCTAGCGGGGGGGCCCTACAATGAGCAGTTCTTC	CASSDVLAGGPYNEQFF
TRBJ2-2	TRBD1	TRBV6-5	-	TGTGCCAGCAAAAGACAGGGGGCCGGCACCGGGGAGCTGTTTTTT	CASKRQGAGTGELFF